This T cell receptor beta chain was obtained from a study of T cell changes during pregnancy in multiple sclerosis. TCRdb keeps only in-frame clones here, not all; method: immunoSEQ multiplex PCR. Here the sample spans about 75,000 clones, about 90% being singletons. The sequencing used peripheral blood, collected in the first trimester of pregnancy. This TCR was recovered from a female donor in good health, enrolled as a control in a pregnancy study.

CDR3 DNA sequence: TGTGCCAGCAGTCGAACATCGGGCACTGAAGCTTTCTTT. Its translation is CASSRTSGTEAFF. This sequence joins TRBV6-5 and TRBJ1-1; D gene unclear. Germline-derived CDR1 and CDR2 are MNHEY and SVGAGI. V was shortened by 5 bases and J by 4 bases, with 11 bases between the two germline ends. The CDR3 is made up of 13 amino acids.